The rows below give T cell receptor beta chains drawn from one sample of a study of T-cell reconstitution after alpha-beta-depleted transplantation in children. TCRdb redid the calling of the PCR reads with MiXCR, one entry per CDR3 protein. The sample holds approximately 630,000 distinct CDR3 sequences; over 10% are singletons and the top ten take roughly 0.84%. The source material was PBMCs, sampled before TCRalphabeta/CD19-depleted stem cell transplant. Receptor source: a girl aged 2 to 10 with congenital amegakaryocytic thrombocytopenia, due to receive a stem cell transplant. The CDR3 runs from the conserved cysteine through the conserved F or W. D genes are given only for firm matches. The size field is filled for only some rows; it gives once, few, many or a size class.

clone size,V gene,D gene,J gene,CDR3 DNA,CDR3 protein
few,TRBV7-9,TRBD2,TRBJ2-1,TGTGCCAGCAGCTCCGCTAGCGGGAGGGGCAATGAGCAGTTCTTC,CASSSASGRGNEQFF
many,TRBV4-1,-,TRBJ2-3,TGCGCCAGCAGCCAAGATATAAGGTTTGATACGCAGTATTTT,CASSQDIRFDTQYF
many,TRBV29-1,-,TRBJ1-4,TGCAGCGTTGGATCGATGTCCGGGAAACTGTTTTTT,CSVGSMSGKLFF
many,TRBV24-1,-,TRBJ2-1,TGTGCCACCGAAGCGGGTGACCCCTACAATGAGCAGTTCTTC,CATEAGDPYNEQFF
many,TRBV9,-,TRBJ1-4,TGTGCCAGCAGCGTAGACGGACCGTCAACTAATGAAAAACTGTTTTTT,CASSVDGPSTNEKLFF
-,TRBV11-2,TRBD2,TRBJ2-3,TGTGCCAGCAGCTTAGATTGGCTAGCGGGGAGCACAGATACGCAGTATTTT,CASSLDWLAGSTDTQYF
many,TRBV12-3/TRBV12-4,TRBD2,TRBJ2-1,TGTGCCAGCAGCCGGGTAGCGGGGGAATACAATGAGCAGTTCTTC,CASSRVAGEYNEQFF
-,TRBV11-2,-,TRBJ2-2,TGTGCCAGCAGCTTAGATCGTATGGGGGACTCGATAGACACCGGGGAGCTGTTTTTT,CASSLDRMGDSIDTGELFF
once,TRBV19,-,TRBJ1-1,TGTGCCAGTACGGGGGGCCGACTTGGGGACACTGAAGCTTTCTTT,CASTGGRLGDTEAFF
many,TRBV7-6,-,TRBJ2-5,TGTGCCAGCAGCTTATGGCCCAAGAAGGGGCAAGAGACCCAGTACTTC,CASSLWPKKGQETQYF
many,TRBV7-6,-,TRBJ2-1,TGTGCCAGCAGCCAAGGTGGAGACTACAATGAGCAGTTCTTC,CASSQGGDYNEQFF
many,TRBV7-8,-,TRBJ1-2,TGTGCCAGCAGCTTGGGCTGGGGCTACACCTTC,CASSLGWGYTF
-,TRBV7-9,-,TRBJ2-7,TGTGCCAGCAGCCCGACGACCTATAACAGGGATGGCGAGCAGTACTTC,CASSPTTYNRDGEQYF
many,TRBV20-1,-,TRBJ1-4,TGCAGTGCTAGAGATCGAGCTGGGTACTTGAATGAAAAACTGTTTTTT,CSARDRAGYLNEKLFF
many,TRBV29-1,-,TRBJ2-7,TGCAGCGTTTTGGGCGGGATCACCTACGAGCAGTACTTC,CSVLGGITYEQYF
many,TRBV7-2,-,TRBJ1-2,TGTGCCAGATACCGACGGGAGAACTATGGCTACACCTTC,CARYRRENYGYTF
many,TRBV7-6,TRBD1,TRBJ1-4,TGTGCCAGCAGCTTACTGATGGGGGGACAGGGCGGTGAAAAACTGTTTTTT,CASSLLMGGQGGEKLFF
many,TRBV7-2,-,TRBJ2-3,TGTGCCAGCAGCTTAATCCTGGGGGGCGGTGATACGCAGTATTTT,CASSLILGGGDTQYF
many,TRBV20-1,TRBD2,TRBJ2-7,TGCAGTGCTCCCAATGTGGCTAGCGGGAGTGGCGAGCAGTACTTC,CSAPNVASGSGEQYF
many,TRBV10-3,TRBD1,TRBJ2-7,TGTGCCATCAGTGAGGGGACAGGGCCAGAGCAGTACTTC,CAISEGTGPEQYF
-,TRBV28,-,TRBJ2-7,TGTGCCAGCAGTTTAAGGGACCACTACGAGCAGTACTTC,CASSLRDHYEQYF
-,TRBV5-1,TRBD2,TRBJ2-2,TGCGCCAGCAGCTTCGTCGCTAGCGGGACCGGGGAGCTGTTTTTT,CASSFVASGTGELFF
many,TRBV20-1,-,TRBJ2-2,TGCAGTGCTAGGGATGCATGGGCGAACACCGGGGAGCTGTTTTTT,CSARDAWANTGELFF
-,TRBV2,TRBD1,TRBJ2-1,TGTGCCAGCAGCCTAATGACACAGGGGGCAGGCAATGAGCAGTTCTTC,CASSLMTQGAGNEQFF
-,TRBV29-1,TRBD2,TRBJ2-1,TGCAGCGCGGTCGGCGGGAGCTTCCATGAGCAGTTCTTC,CSAVGGSFHEQFF
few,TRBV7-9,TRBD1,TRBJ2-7,TGTGCCAGCAGCTTAGGTGGACAGGGTTCCCACGAGCAGTACTTC,CASSLGGQGSHEQYF
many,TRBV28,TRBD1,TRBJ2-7,TGTGCCAGCAGCCATTACCGGGACAGCGCGCCATTGGAGCAGTACTTC,CASSHYRDSAPLEQYF
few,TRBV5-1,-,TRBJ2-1,TGCGCCAGCAGCTTGGCCGGTGGAGGCGGGATAATAAATGAGCAGTTCTTC,CASSLAGGGGIINEQFF
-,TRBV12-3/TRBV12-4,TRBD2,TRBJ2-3,TGTGCCAGCAGTTTGGATAGCGGGATATCAGATACGCAGTATTTT,CASSLDSGISDTQYF
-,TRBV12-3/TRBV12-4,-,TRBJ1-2,TGTGCCAGCAGTCCAGTCTGGGGGGCTTTAAACTATGGCTACACCTTC,CASSPVWGALNYGYTF
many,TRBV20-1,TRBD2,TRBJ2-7,TGCAGTGCTAGAGGCGGGAGGGGCTACGAGCAGTACTTC,CSARGGRGYEQYF
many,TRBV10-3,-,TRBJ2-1,TGTGCCATCAGTGGGGGGACACTTAAGTTCTTC,CAISGGTLKFF
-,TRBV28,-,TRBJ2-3,TGTGCCTCCCACCCGGCGGGAACAAATACGCAGTATTTT,CASHPAGTNTQYF
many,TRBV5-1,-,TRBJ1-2,TGCGCCAGCAGCAAAAGCCAGTCGCTCTATGGCTACACCTTC,CASSKSQSLYGYTF
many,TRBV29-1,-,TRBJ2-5,TGCAGCGTTGTTCAAGTGGGTCAGACCCAGTACTTC,CSVVQVGQTQYF
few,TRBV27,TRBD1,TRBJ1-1,TGTGCCAGCAGTTCCGATAACCTGACAGGGAAGGCTGAAGCTTTCTTT,CASSSDNLTGKAEAFF
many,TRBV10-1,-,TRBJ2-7,TGCGCCAGCAGTGAGTCGAAGAGCACGGTCCTGAGAGACGAGCAGTACTTC,CASSESKSTVLRDEQYF
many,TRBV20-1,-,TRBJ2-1,TGCAGTGCTAGAAGGGGGCTAGCGAGCTCCTACAATGAGCAGTTCTTC,CSARRGLASSYNEQFF
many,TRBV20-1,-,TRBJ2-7,TGCAGTGCTAGTAATAGGATGGGCACCTCCTACGAGCAGTACTTC,CSASNRMGTSYEQYF
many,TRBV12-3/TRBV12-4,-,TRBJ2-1,TGTGCCAGCAGCCAGACCTACAATGAGCAGTTCTTC,CASSQTYNEQFF
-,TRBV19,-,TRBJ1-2,TGTGCCAGTAGTCCGCCGGACGGCTACTATGGCTACACCTTC,CASSPPDGYYGYTF
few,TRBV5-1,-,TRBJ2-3,TGCGCCAGCAGCCCCTCGGAGCGGGCCTACACAGATACGCAGTATTTT,CASSPSERAYTDTQYF
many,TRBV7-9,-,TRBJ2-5,TGTGCCAGCAGCTTTGATGTACGGGAGACCCAGTACTTC,CASSFDVRETQYF
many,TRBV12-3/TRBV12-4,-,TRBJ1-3,TGTGCCAGCAGCCAGGGAAACACCATATATTTT,CASSQGNTIYF
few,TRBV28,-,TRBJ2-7,TGTGCCAGCAAAAGTCTCTGGTACGAGCAGTACTTC,CASKSLWYEQYF
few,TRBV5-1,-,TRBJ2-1,TGCGCCAGCAGAGTCGGACACGGCGGCAATGAGCAGTTCTTC,CASRVGHGGNEQFF
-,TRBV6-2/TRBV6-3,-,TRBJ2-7,TGTGCCAGCAGGAGCGCCGGGACCGCCGATGACGAGCAGTACTTC,CASRSAGTADDEQYF
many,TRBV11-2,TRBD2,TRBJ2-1,TGTGCCAGCAGCTTTACCAGCGGGAGAACCAATGAGCAGTTCTTC,CASSFTSGRTNEQFF
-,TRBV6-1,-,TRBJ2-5,TGTGCCAGCAGCATCCCCTTCGCGGAGACCCAGTACTTC,CASSIPFAETQYF
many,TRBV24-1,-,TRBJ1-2,TGTGCCACCAGTGATTGGGGGGAGCAGGGCGGCTCCTATGGCTACACCTTC,CATSDWGEQGGSYGYTF
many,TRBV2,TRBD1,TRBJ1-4,TGTGCCAGCAGTAAGACGGACAGGGGCGGTGAAAAACTGTTTTTT,CASSKTDRGGEKLFF
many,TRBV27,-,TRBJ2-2,TGTGCCAGCAGTCCCCTTCCCGGGGAGCTGTTTTTT,CASSPLPGELFF
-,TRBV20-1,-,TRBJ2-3,TGCAGTGCTACCGCACAGGGGAGGGATACGCAGTATTTT,CSATAQGRDTQYF
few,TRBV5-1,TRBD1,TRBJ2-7,TGCGCCAGCAGCCTGGGAACGGGACAGGCATCCTACGAGCAGTACTTC,CASSLGTGQASYEQYF
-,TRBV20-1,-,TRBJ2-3,TGCAGTGCTAGAGGTTCAACCTCTGGTACGCAGTATTTT,CSARGSTSGTQYF
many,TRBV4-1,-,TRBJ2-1,TGCGCCAGCAGCCACGCGGGGCTTAACAATGAGCAGTTCTTC,CASSHAGLNNEQFF